This T cell receptor (beta chain) was documented in a study of cytomegalovirus exposure and HLA in healthy donors listed by TCRdb under 2017. As for the study more broadly: An earlier analysis of under 600 of the donors reported 250 to 300 Gb of sequence data and roughly 110 million unique TCR beta sequences from about 180 million T cells. In a later analysis, previously published TCR beta repertoires from 550 to 700 donors were re-analyzed and high-resolution HLA genotyping was added so that TCR occurrence patterns could be studied. The genetic ancestry cluster associated with self-reported Caucasian donors included about 81% of the approximately 400 genotyped donors. The aim of the study was to test whether cataloging public T cell receptors could identify signatures of past pathogen exposure. Rather than drawing on any new phenotypic data, the later analysis identified candidate immune exposures from TCR beta sequences and the way those sequences occurred across donors. A later genetic analysis took genome-wide SNP genotypes for about three fifths of the roughly 670 donors and used that subset as a discovery cohort. About 5 DR-DQ haplotypes were handled as single units for association and clustering, since linkage in the cohort was strong. All discovery cohort repertoires had been generated on a single sequencing platform. An early release covering more than 500 HLA-typed donors comprised 250 to 350 gigabases of sequencing data and 65 million to 100 million unique TCR sequences. High-throughput TCR immunosequencing, statistical association of individual TCRs with disease status, and machine learning were combined to predict cytomegalovirus infection status. An earlier analysis of around 540 of the donors applied high-throughput TCR beta sequencing to assess whether each TCR beta V gene segment acted as functional or pseudogenic. Besides the first cohort of roughly 640 subjects, a separate validation cohort made up of 120 different subjects was used. The study used immunosequencing to profile the T cell repertoires of 600 to 850 subjects and linked those repertoires to cytomegalovirus serostatus. Donor age, sex, ethnicity and CMV serostatus were collected together with the repertoire data. Both class I and class II loci were covered by HLA typing, at four-digit resolution. Typing coverage differed by locus: A, B, C, DRB1 and DQB1 were typed in roughly 620-630 donors, DQA1 in roughly 510, DPA1 in 600 to 610, and DPB1 in 472. Among around 400 genotyped donors of the cohort, an average of approximately 240,000 unique TCR beta nucleotide sequences was sequenced per donor, of which approximately 19% were non-productive.

The CDR3 has 14 amino acids, counting the end cysteine and phenylalanine. Just CDR3 DNA is preserved here, 42 bases in frame from base 1. Based on the germline V gene, the CDR1 and CDR2 sequences are MNHEY and SVGAGI. V drops 4 bases and J drops 7 bases, leaving 17 bases in between. Library preparation used the immunoSEQ multiplex PCR assay. A mixture of 60 forward primers for TCR Vbeta segments and 13 reverse primers for TCR Jbeta segments was used in the multiplex PCR. Amplification of the CDR3 region of rearranged TCR beta genes was performed with a multiplex PCR assay on genomic DNA. The amplified TCR beta libraries were sequenced on the Illumina HiSeq System as 87-base-pair reads. Per the original workflow: In a later analysis, tens of millions of unique TCR beta chains were counted across the roughly 700 repertoires, and about 9.9 million of these chains were shared by at least two donors. Raw reads were error-corrected and collapsed into unique sequences by a nearest-neighbor algorithm in which closely related sequences were merged to remove PCR and sequencing errors. CDR3 sequences were aligned to IMGT reference sequences to assign V, D and J gene segments. Each retained sequence needed at least a six-nucleotide match to both a V gene segment and a J gene segment. A rearrangement was called productive if the CDR3 had no stop codons and remained in frame with V and J, and every other rearrangement was called non-productive. Following IMGT convention, CDR3 was defined as the stretch from the second conserved V-encoded cysteine up to the conserved J-encoded phenylalanine. In an earlier analysis of around 540 of the donors, sequences lacking an unambiguous match to a single V gene segment were excluded. An earlier analysis of a few hundred of the donors called V segments functional above 56.7% productive rearrangements and segregating when the between-donor standard deviation exceeded 5%. A statistical classification framework was built to diagnose cytomegalovirus status from the catalog of TCR beta chain sequences. A later analysis assigned V and J genes by comparing TCR nucleotide sequences with IMGT/GENE-DB human TR gene sequences. A later analysis assigned CDR3 sequences and most-parsimonious VDJ recombination scenarios with the TCRdist pipeline. In a later analysis, each TCR beta chain was defined by its CDR3 amino acid sequence together with its V-gene family, and reads without a unique V-gene family were excluded. As a way to deal with suspected cross-contamination and a sequencing artifact, a later analysis dropped roughly 620 nucleotide sequences that were highly shared and had low generation probability. In a later analysis, a clonal expansion index was calculated for each public chain from normalized within-repertoire ranks of inferred template counts. A later analysis computed generation probabilities with a VDJ recombination model fitted to out-of-frame rearrangements, and checked the results against IGoR. A later analysis scored TCR-TCR, TCR-HLA and TCR-CMV co-occurrence with hypergeometric tests, applying a repertoire-size bias correction to TCR pairs. To estimate false discovery rates, a later analysis permuted the HLA or CMV assignments 20 times. In a later analysis, co-occurring TCRs were grouped using DBSCAN, and TCRdist sequence similarity was added for clustering within HLA-allele-positive subsets. Co-occurrence clustering excluded repertoires with fewer than 30,000 or more than 120,000 public chains, plus five with anomalous nucleotide sharing. The clones in this table, taken by TCRdb from immuneACCESS, are in-frame only. Not every clone is retained; where verified, under half of the shortfall comes from an unresolved V gene, and the cause of the rest is unknown. V, J and clone size derive from that table, while D and trimming were established from the DNA sequence. The sample table on file contains about 77,000 clones. Roughly 13% of the sample rests with the top ten.

In total, approximately 690 healthy bone marrow donors made up the cohort. At the time of sampling, every cohort member was nominally healthy, though immune exposures that went unrecorded were likely present. The donor tested CMV seropositive and was one of the 289 seropositive cohort members. Every donor gave a peripheral blood sample, and the peripheral blood mononuclear cells from that sample were used for TCR beta sequencing. Genomic DNA extraction from the blood cell samples was performed with the Qiagen DNeasy Blood Extraction Kit. On this clone: The specificity of this receptor is unknown.

What the work shows at the level of the full study, not this receptor alone: In an earlier analysis of 450 to 750 of the donors, most TCR beta V segments appeared in productive rearrangements about 87% or about 30% of the time, broadly matching IMGT annotations. A cluster of highly shared sequence variants was judged likely to be a technical artifact of the sequencing pipeline. In this cohort, only TCR beta chains were sequenced, and detectable features were limited by the absence of alpha or paired-chain data. A later analysis reported that several top co-occurrence clusters appeared linked to parvovirus B19, influenza, CMV and Epstein-Barr virus. Some IMGT-functional V segments, including TRBV6-2 and TRBV6-3, could not be told apart with the 87-base-pair reads, so those segments were excluded. Across donors, most TCR sequences were observed very rarely, whereas some public TCRs were present in many individuals. Linkage disequilibrium might explain the correlated functional status among segregating V segments, but an unknown experimental factor could not be ruled out. In vitro tests confirmed that a few of the cytomegalovirus-associated TCR beta chains recognize cytomegalovirus antigens. At a false discovery rate of 0.05, a later analysis linked 15,000 to 20,000 TCR beta sequences to specific HLA alleles. In a later analysis, the rate of TCR association differed among HLA loci, with DRB1 alleles having the most associated TCRs and HLA-C alleles having the fewest. When HLA alleles, especially DR and DQ, strongly co-occurred, TCR associations were difficult to assign to individual alleles. V-gene and J-gene trimming of TCR beta chains was associated with a missense DCLRE1C variant in a later genetic analysis, and the association was replicated in an independent cohort. Because some donors lacked HLA typing at each locus, the association tests relied only on the typed subset. A further reported finding was that TCR beta sequences accurately predicted the HLA-A and HLA-B alleles for most subjects in the first cohort. The authors suggested that the approach could potentially be generalized to other disease states and immunological phenotypes. For the cohort, immune exposure information was limited to CMV serostatus. Because counts were too low, about 18 rarely observed V segments, including chromosome 9 orphons, were excluded from the earlier analysis of around 640 of the donors. The study listed 164 TCR beta chains as associated with cytomegalovirus. In a later analysis, HLA-associated TCR beta chains were found to be more clonally expanded and to have lower generation probabilities than equally common non-associated chains. According to a later analysis, most CMV-associated TCR beta chains appeared to be HLA-restricted, and the HLA associations seemed to be driven largely by CMV exposure. In both the original and validation cohorts, the classifier was reported to diagnose cytomegalovirus status with high specificity and sensitivity. A later genetic analysis reported fewer N-insertions in productive TCRs among donors in an Asian-associated ancestry cluster than the roughly 670-donor mean. Sequencing depth was assumed to be roughly uniform across donors in the presence/absence analyses, though that assumption may not hold.

Sequencing used PBMCs. The rearranged segments are TRBV6-5 and TRBJ2-7, and the D gene may be TRBD2, 5 bases matching. The clonotype originates from a man in his forties or fifties in good health and CMV-seropositive. The nucleotides read TGTGCCAGCAGTTCAGGACCTAACTCGGGGGAGCAGTACTTC. This sequence encodes CASSSGPNSGEQYF.